The rows below give T cell receptor beta chains drawn from one sample of a study of T cells in Graves' hyperthyroidism and ophthalmopathy. In TCRdb, the multiplex PCR reads were re-called with MiXCR into one record per CDR3 protein. The repertoire holds around 600,000 distinct CDR3 sequences, with 16% as singletons. Specimen: blood. The receptors derive from a woman aged 40 to 50 with Graves' ophthalmopathy. The CDR3 runs from the conserved cysteine through the conserved F or W. A D gene is named only where the DNA matches it firmly. Only some rows state a clone size, as once, few, many or a class for expanded clones.

d_gene,j_gene,abundance,v_gene,CDR3aa,CDR3nt
-,TRBJ2-1,many,TRBV7-3,CASSLIVTPIGEQFF,TGTGCCAGCAGCTTAATCGTGACTCCGATAGGTGAGCAGTTCTTC
-,TRBJ2-3,many,TRBV6-5,CASSYLSHKPGGTDTQYF,TGTGCCAGCAGTTACCTTTCTCACAAACCTGGCGGCACAGATACGCAGTATTTT
-,TRBJ2-7,-,TRBV12-3/TRBV12-4,CASSSPSGALYEQYF,TGTGCCAGCAGTTCCCCCTCAGGGGCCCTCTACGAGCAGTACTTC
TRBD2,TRBJ2-1,many,TRBV12-3/TRBV12-4,CASSPTSGTSSYNEQFF,TGTGCCAGCAGTCCGACCTCCGGGACTAGCTCCTACAATGAGCAGTTCTTC
-,TRBJ2-7,many,TRBV7-8,CASSLTAVGAEQYF,TGTGCCAGCAGCTTGACTGCGGTGGGTGCCGAGCAGTACTTC
TRBD2,TRBJ2-7,many,TRBV5-1,CASSPEGSSGVKRYEQYF,TGCGCCAGCAGCCCGGAGGGCTCTAGCGGGGTTAAACGCTACGAGCAGTACTTC
TRBD2,TRBJ2-1,many,TRBV5-1,CASSLELAGGWNEQFF,TGCGCCAGCAGCTTGGAGCTAGCGGGAGGGTGGAATGAGCAGTTCTTC
-,TRBJ1-2,-,TRBV7-2,CASTWGSYGYTF,TGTGCCAGCACCTGGGGCAGTTATGGCTACACCTTC
-,TRBJ1-5,-,TRBV20-1,CSAAPGRQSNQPQHF,TGCAGTGCGGCCCCCGGGCGGCAGTCTAATCAGCCCCAGCATTTT
-,TRBJ1-5,-,TRBV6-1,CASSERGRGINQPQHF,TGTGCCAGCAGTGAGCGTGGCAGGGGTATCAATCAGCCCCAGCATTTT
TRBD2,TRBJ2-3,-,TRBV11-2,CASSLYSGLALPGQYF,TGTGCCAGCAGCTTATATTCGGGACTAGCCCTGCCGGGCCAGTATTTT
-,TRBJ2-2,few,TRBV20-1,CSASQGVNTGELFF,TGCAGTGCTAGCCAGGGCGTTAACACCGGGGAGCTGTTTTTT
TRBD2,TRBJ2-2,many,TRBV7-6,CASRLAVNTGELFF,TGTGCCAGCCGACTAGCGGTGAACACCGGGGAGCTGTTTTTT
TRBD2,TRBJ2-7,-,TRBV6-1,CASTSLAGGAYEQYF,TGTGCCAGCACCTCACTAGCGGGGGGCGCCTACGAGCAGTACTTC
-,TRBJ2-3,few,TRBV4-1,CASSARADTQYF,TGCGCCAGCAGCGCCCGGGCTGATACGCAGTATTTT
TRBD1,TRBJ2-7,many,TRBV28,CASSIPGQGRSYEQYF,TGTGCCAGCAGTATTCCCGGACAGGGCCGATCCTACGAGCAGTACTTC
TRBD1,TRBJ1-1,many,TRBV2,CASTPGQEDTEAFF,TGTGCCAGTACTCCGGGACAGGAGGACACTGAAGCTTTCTTT
-,TRBJ2-5,-,TRBV15,CTTSKATIQETQYF,TGTACCACCAGCAAGGCTACCATCCAAGAGACCCAGTACTTC
-,TRBJ2-1,many,TRBV28,CASSLSRTGNEQFF,TGTGCCAGCAGTTTATCTCGGACGGGGAATGAGCAGTTCTTC
-,TRBJ1-5,few,TRBV6-5,CASSYYIRGSSNQPQHF,TGTGCCAGCAGTTACTATATTCGGGGGAGTTCAAATCAGCCCCAGCATTTT
-,TRBJ2-7,-,TRBV28,CASSLKGIKGSYEQYF,TGTGCCAGCAGTTTAAAGGGGATTAAAGGCTCCTACGAGCAGTACTTC
TRBD1,TRBJ1-1,-,TRBV4-1,CASSQDAGQGARAFF,TGCGCCAGCAGCCAAGATGCGGGACAGGGGGCGAGGGCTTTCTTT
-,TRBJ1-6,few,TRBV6-1,CASSHGGHDSPLHF,TGTGCCAGCAGCCACGGAGGGCACGATTCACCCCTCCACTTT
TRBD1,TRBJ1-2,-,TRBV12-3/TRBV12-4,CASSPLRTGAGYGYTF,TGTGCCAGCAGCCCCCTGAGGACAGGGGCGGGCTATGGCTACACCTTC
-,TRBJ2-1,few,TRBV7-9,CASSSSWWNEQFF,TGTGCCAGCAGCTCAAGCTGGTGGAATGAGCAGTTCTTC